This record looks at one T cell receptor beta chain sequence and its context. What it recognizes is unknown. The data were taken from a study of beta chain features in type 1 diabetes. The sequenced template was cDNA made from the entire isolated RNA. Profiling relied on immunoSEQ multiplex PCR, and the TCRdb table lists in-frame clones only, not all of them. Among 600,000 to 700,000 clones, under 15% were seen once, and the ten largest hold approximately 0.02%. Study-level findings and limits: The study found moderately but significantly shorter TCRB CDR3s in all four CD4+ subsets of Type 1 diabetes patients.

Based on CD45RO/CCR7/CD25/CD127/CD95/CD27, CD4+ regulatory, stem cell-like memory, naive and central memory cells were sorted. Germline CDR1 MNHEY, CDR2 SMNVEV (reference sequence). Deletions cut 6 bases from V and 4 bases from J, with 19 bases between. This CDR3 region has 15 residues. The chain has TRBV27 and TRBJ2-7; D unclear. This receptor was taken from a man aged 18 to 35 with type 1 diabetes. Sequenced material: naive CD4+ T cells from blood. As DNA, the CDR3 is TGTGCCAGCAGACCCTACGGGCTCGATGGGTACGAGCAGTACTTC. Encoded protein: CASRPYGLDGYEQYF.